Listed here are 13 T cell receptor beta chains from one sample, sequenced in a study of T cells after yellow fever vaccination. TCRdb reprocessed the 5' RACE reads via MiXCR and lists one record per CDR3 protein. The sample carries over 110,000 distinct CDR3 sequences, around 7.7% recorded once. Sequencing used CD4+ T cells sorted from PBMCs, obtained 5 days after the yellow fever booster vaccination. The receptors were gathered from a man younger than 45 who received the YFV17D yellow fever vaccine.

The chain employs TRBV19 and TRBJ2-2, with 12 bases matching TRBD1. This CDR3 region has 20 residues. V was clipped by 6 bases and J by 3 bases; unmatched bases: 17. The V gene's germline CDR1 is LNHDA and CDR2 SQIVND (reference sequence). DNA for the CDR3: TGTGCCAGTAGCTTACTGCCGGGACAGGGGGCTATTCAGGACACCGGGGAGCTGTTTTTT. This codes for CASSLLPGQGAIQDTGELFF.

The chain carries TRBV5-6 and TRBJ1-5, with D possibly being TRBD1 (5 bases). The V gene's germline CDR1 is SGHDT and CDR2 YYEEEE. V lost 0 bases to trimming and J lost 6 bases, with 10 bases between them. The CDR3 totals 14 residues. In DNA, the CDR3 is TGTGCCAGCAGCTTGGGAGGGACCCGTCAGCCCCAGCATTTT. Amino acids: CASSLGGTRQPQHF.

This clonotype was observed many times. This chain links TRBV28 with TRBJ2-1; D gene uncertain. Germline V CDR1 and CDR2: MDHEN, SYDVKM. CDR3 length: 16 amino acids. V shed 5 bases and J shed 3 bases, with 17 bases lying between them. This CDR3 reads CASSLGRSGFYNEQFF. The CDR3 DNA follows: TGTGCCAGCAGTCTTGGGCGCTCCGGGTTCTACAATGAGCAGTTCTTC.

The chain carries TRBV9 and TRBJ2-7, with 9 nucleotides matching TRBD1. The ends lost 2 bases at V and 3 bases at J; junction bases unmatched: 6. In germline, CDR1 is SGDLS, CDR2 YYNGEE. This CDR3 region has 15 residues. The CDR3, as DNA: TGTGCCAGCAGCGTCTCCGGGACAGGGATCTACGAGCAGTACTTC. The encoded protein is CASSVSGTGIYEQYF.

At least ten counts were recorded for this clonotype. This chain uses TRBV28 with TRBJ2-2; D may be TRBD1 (5 bases). The germline V gene has CDR1 MDHEN and CDR2 SYDVKM. Trimming shortened V by 5 bases and J by 5 bases, and 15 bases separated the two germline ends. This CDR3 has 15 amino acids. The CDR3 here is CASSPPVGQTGELFF. The CDR3 DNA sequence: TGTGCCAGCAGTCCCCCCGTGGGGCAGACCGGGGAGCTGTTTTTT.

At least ten counts were recorded for this clonotype. The chain has TRBV11-2 and TRBJ2-1, with a tentative D call TRBD2 (6 bases). Germline-derived CDR1 and CDR2 are SGHAT and FQNNGV. V was trimmed by 4 bases and J by 1 base, leaving 11 bases between them. CDR3 length: 15 amino acids. This CDR3 reads CASSSEGFSYNEQFF. DNA of the CDR3: TGTGCCAGCAGCTCGGAGGGGTTTTCCTACAATGAGCAGTTCTTC. The entire variable domain, with the rest obtained from reference TRBV11-2 and TRBJ2-1, is as follows: EAGVAQSPRYKIIEKRQSVAFWCNPISGHATLYWYQQILGQGPKLLIQFQNNGVVDDSQLPKDRFSAERLKGVDSTLKIQPAKLEDSAVYLCASSSEGFSYNEQFFGPGTRLTVL.

A note on this clonotype: A much bigger clone sits one base away, suggesting this may be a read error. The V call is TRBV10-1, the J call TRBJ2-3; 7 positions agree with TRBD1. The germline V gene has CDR1 WNHNN and CDR2 SYGVQD (reference sequence). This CDR3 has 15 amino acids. With V trimmed by 4 bases and J by 1 base, 5 bases remained unmatched. The DNA for the CDR3 is TGCGCCAGCAGTGGTCACAGGGGAGGCACAGATACGCAGTATTTT. This encodes CASSGHRGGTDTQYF.

This clonotype was seen repeatedly, ten times or more. V is TRBV11-2 and J is TRBJ2-7; 7 nucleotides agree with TRBD1. The germline V gene encodes CDR1 SGHAT and CDR2 FQNNGV. V shed 3 bases and J 3 bases; nucleotides not matched to a gene: 8. The CDR3 has 15 amino acids. The CDR3 nucleotides are TGTGCCAGCAGCTTGCGACAGGGACCTTACTACGAGCAGTACTTC. Translating it yields CASSLRQGPYYEQYF.

This clonotype came up many times. The chain is built from TRBV3-1 and TRBJ1-5; D is undetermined. Germline V gene lookup returns CDR1 LGHDT and CDR2 YNNKEL (reference sequence). Trimming took 1 base from V and 3 from J, leaving 10 bases between them. The CDR3 totals 15 residues. The CDR3 is CASSQVAGINQPQHF. The DNA for the CDR3 is TGTGCCAGCAGCCAAGTTGCAGGAATCAATCAGCCCCAGCATTTT.

This clonotype was seen ten or more times. The chain uses TRBV5-1 and TRBJ1-1, with unresolved D. Germline V gene sequence: CDR1 SGHRS, CDR2 YFSETQ. V was cut by 4 bases and J by 1 base, with 11 bases left in between. The length of the CDR3 is 14 residues. In DNA, the CDR3 is TGCGCCAGCAGCAGCCTGGGAGAGAACACTGAAGCTTTCTTT. Translation gives CASSSLGENTEAFF.

In its sample, this clonotype was seen many times. V usage is TRBV4-3 and J usage is TRBJ1-5, with D hard to call. There are 15 residues in the CDR3. Trimming removed 1 base at V and 0 bases at J, with 7 bases between. Germline assignment: CDR1 LGHNA and CDR2 YSLEER. The CDR3 nucleotides read TGCGCCAGCAGCCAAGGGAGGAATAGCAATCAGCCCCAGCATTTT. This encodes CASSQGRNSNQPQHF.

This clonotype came up many times. V gene TRBV29-1 combines with J gene TRBJ2-1, with D possibly matching TRBD2 (5 bases). CDR1 and CDR2 (germline): SQVTM, ANQGSEA. This CDR3 has 14 amino acids. V shed 7 bases and J shed 8 bases, with 21 bases lying between them. Here the CDR3 reads CSAEGASKGHEQFF. CDR3 nucleotide sequence: TGCAGCGCCGAGGGAGCAAGTAAGGGCCATGAGCAGTTCTTC.

In its sample, this clonotype was seen many times. The rearrangement joins TRBV7-6 to TRBJ2-5; 8 nucleotides match TRBD1. Germline CDR1 SGHVS, CDR2 FNYEAQ. This CDR3 has 15 amino acids. V was pared by 1 base and J by 0 bases, with 1 base of the junction left unmatched. CDR3 coding DNA: TGTGCCAGCAGCTTAGGACAGGGGTACCAAGAGACCCAGTACTTC. Translated, it gives CASSLGQGYQETQYF.